This T cell receptor beta chain was obtained from a study of T-cell reconstitution after alpha-beta-depleted transplantation in children. This clonotype was detected a few times. The length of the CDR3 is 14 residues. Looked up from germline, CDR1 is SEHNR and CDR2 is FQNEAQ (reference sequence). Trimming cost V 1 base and J 4 bases, with 7 bases left between them. Unique molecular identifiers were used in preparing the TCRbeta library. MiXCR, run by TCRdb on the PCR reads, gives a single entry per CDR3 protein. The sample records approximately 240,000 distinct CDR3 sequences, around 8.9% being singletons.

This receptor was taken from a human donor who donated a stem cell graft to a child with SCID. The V call is TRBV7-9, the J call TRBJ2-2; maybe TRBD1 (5 bases). Sequenced material: PBMCs from the stem cell graft donor, taken from the stem cell graft. CDR3 region: CASSLDRPTGELFF. DNA of the CDR3: TGTGCCAGCAGCTTAGACAGGCCCACCGGGGAGCTGTTTTTT.